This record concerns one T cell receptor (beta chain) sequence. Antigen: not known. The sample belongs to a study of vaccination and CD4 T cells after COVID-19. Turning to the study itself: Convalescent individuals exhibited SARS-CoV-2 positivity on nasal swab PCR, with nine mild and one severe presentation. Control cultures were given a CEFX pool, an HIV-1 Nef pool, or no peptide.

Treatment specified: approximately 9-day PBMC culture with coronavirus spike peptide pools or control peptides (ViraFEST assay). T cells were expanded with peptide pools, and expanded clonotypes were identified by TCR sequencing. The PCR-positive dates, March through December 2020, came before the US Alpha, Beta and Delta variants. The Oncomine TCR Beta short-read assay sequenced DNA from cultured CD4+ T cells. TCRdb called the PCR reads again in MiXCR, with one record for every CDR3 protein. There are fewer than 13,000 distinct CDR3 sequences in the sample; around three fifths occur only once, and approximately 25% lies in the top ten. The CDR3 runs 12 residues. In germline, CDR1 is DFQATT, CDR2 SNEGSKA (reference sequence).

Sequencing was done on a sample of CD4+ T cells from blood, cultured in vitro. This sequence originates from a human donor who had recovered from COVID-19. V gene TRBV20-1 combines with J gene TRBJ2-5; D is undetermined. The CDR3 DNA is TGCAGCTTCACTGGCGGACAAGAGACCCAGTACTTC. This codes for CSFTGGQETQYF.